This passage covers 8 T cell receptor beta chains from one sample sequenced in a study. Via MiXCR, TCRdb re-called the 5' RACE reads, giving one row per CDR3 protein. The data contain about 840 distinct CDR3 sequences, roughly 9.8% of them singletons. The sample comprised total memory T cells from blood PBMCs. Subset in this sample: transitional memory CD4+ T cells. These receptors were taken from a male donor with HIV.

By share of the sample, this clonotype is large. The rearrangement joins TRBV7-9 to TRBJ2-5, with TRBD1 matching 10 bases. The ends lost 1 base at V and 1 base at J; junction bases unmatched: 3. The CDR3 covers 16 residues. CDR1 and CDR2 (germline): SEHNR, FQNEAQ (reference sequence). The CDR3 nucleotides are TGTGCCAGCAGCTTAGGGGACAGGGGCCTCCAAGAGACCCAGTACTTC. It yields the protein CASSLGDRGLQETQYF.

This clonotype was counted between two and nine times. This chain uses TRBV29-1 with TRBJ2-3; perhaps TRBD2 as D (5 bases). This CDR3 has 13 amino acids. Per the germline V gene, CDR1 is SQVTM and CDR2 is ANQGSEA. V lost 4 bases to trimming and J lost 3 bases, with 11 bases between them. CDR3 in amino acids: CSVGTPQTDTQYF. DNA for the CDR3: TGCAGCGTTGGGACTCCACAGACAGATACGCAGTATTTT.

By frequency in the sample, this clonotype is large. This rearrangement joins TRBV28 to TRBJ1-2; 8 nucleotides line up with TRBD1. The CDR3 is 14 residues long. V lost 3 bases, J lost 3 bases, and 3 bases stayed unmatched. Per germline, CDR1 MDHEN and CDR2 SYDVKM. As DNA, the CDR3 is TGTGCCAGCAGTTTTGCGGACAGGGACTATGGCTACACCTTC. This codes for CASSFADRDYGYTF.

This clonotype is classed as large. The gene calls are TRBV7-6 and TRBJ1-5; D is uncertain. Trimming took off 4 bases at V and 4 bases at J, with 8 bases between the two ends. The CDR3 is 13 amino acids. CDR1 is SGHVS and CDR2 is FNYEAQ in the germline V gene. The CDR3 protein is CASSSQENQPQHF. The CDR3 nucleotides read TGTGCCAGCAGCTCACAAGAGAATCAGCCCCAGCATTTT.

This clonotype is large (0.1 to 1%) within its sample. The chain carries TRBV6-2 or TRBV6-3 and TRBJ2-7; D gene ambiguous. This CDR3 is built from 12 residues. Trimming took 5 bases from V and 6 from J, leaving 11 bases between them. Germline V lookup: CDR1 MNHEY, CDR2 SVGEGT. The CDR3 nucleotides read TGTGCCAGCAGTGCCAGACACGGCGAGCAGTACTTC. As protein: CASSARHGEQYF.

The chain combines TRBV10-3 with TRBJ1-1; maybe TRBD1 (6 bases). The CDR3 spans 13 residues. Trimming took 5 bases from V and 3 from J, leaving 10 bases between them. Germline V CDR1 and CDR2: ENHRY, SYGVKD. The CDR3 loop reads CAISSGVDTEAFF. The CDR3 DNA reads as TGTGCCATCAGTTCAGGGGTCGACACTGAAGCTTTCTTT.

There are a few counts of this clonotype. The chain carries TRBV7-6 and TRBJ1-3; D not resolved. This CDR3 spans 14 amino acids. CDR1 SGHVS and CDR2 FNYEAQ come from the germline V gene. The ends were cut back, 4 bases at V and 3 bases at J, with 10 bases in the middle. The CDR3 loop is CASSYGLGGNTIYF. The CDR3 coding sequence is TGTGCCAGCAGCTATGGTTTGGGTGGAAACACCATATATTTT.

The chain joins TRBV6-1 to TRBJ2-2; 10 nucleotides match TRBD1. This CDR3 has 18 amino acids. The V gene end was trimmed by 7 bases and the J gene end by 0 bases; junction bases not matched to a gene: 11. Germline lookup yields CDR1 MNHNS and CDR2 SASEGT. The CDR3 coding sequence is TGTGCCAGCAACAGCCGGGACAGGGGCCTCGCGAACACCGGGGAGCTGTTTTTT. Translating gives CASNSRDRGLANTGELFF.